This note documents a single TCR beta chain sequence. These data belong to a study of blood T cell repertoires in COVID-19. Study-level background: The analysed material was cDNA or gDNA that came from T cells, B-cell-depleted T cells, or PBMCs.

The CDR3 extends over 14 amino acids. The germline V gene has CDR1 WSHSY and CDR2 SAAADI. Trimming removed 8 bases from V and 8 bases from J; junction bases left unmatched: 12. Here immunoSEQ multiplex PCR was the method, and the copy in TCRdb shows in-frame clones only, minus some. Of around 400,000 clones in the sample, roughly 90% were seen once. The source is a man aged 40-55 years with acute or convalescent COVID-19. V and J are TRBV10-2 and TRBJ2-7, with TRBD1 matching 10 bases. Sequences were obtained from peripheral blood. The CDR3: CASRFAGTGDQQYF. CDR3 nucleotides: TGCGCCAGCCGATTTGCCGGGACAGGGGATCAGCAGTACTTC.